This T cell receptor (beta chain) comes out of a study of CD8+CD57+ T cells in acquired aplastic anemia. The V end was cut by 5 bases, the J end by 5 bases, with 9 bases between. CDR1 and CDR2 (germline): KGHDR, SFDVKD. This CDR3 has 12 amino acids. Investigators profiled TCR beta VDJ and CDR3 from genomic DNA template. TCRdb processed the reads anew with MiXCR; each CDR3 protein has one entry. The data show 400,000 to 450,000 distinct CDR3 sequences, approximately 70% seen once. The chain uses TRBV24-1 and TRBJ2-7, with D unresolved. This clonotype was sampled from a human donor in good health, serving as a control. Input material: sorted CD4+, CD8+, or CD8+CD57+ T cells (not recorded which) from PBMCs. As DNA, the CDR3 is TGTGCCACCAGTGGTATGAGTAACGAGCAGTACTTC. It yields the protein CATSGMSNEQYF.